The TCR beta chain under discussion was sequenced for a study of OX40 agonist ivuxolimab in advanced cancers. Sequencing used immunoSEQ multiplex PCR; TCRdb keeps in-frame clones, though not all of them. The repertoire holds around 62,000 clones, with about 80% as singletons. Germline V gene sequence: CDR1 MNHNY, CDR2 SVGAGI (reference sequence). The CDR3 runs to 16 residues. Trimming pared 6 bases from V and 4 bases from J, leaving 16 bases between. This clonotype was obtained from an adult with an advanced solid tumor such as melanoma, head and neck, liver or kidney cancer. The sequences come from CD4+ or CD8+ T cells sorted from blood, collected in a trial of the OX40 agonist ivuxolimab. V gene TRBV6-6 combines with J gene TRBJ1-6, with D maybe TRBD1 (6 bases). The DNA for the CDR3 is TGTGCCAGCAGGCCACCCAGGGGCCAATATAATTCACCCCTCCACTTT. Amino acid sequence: CASRPPRGQYNSPLHF.